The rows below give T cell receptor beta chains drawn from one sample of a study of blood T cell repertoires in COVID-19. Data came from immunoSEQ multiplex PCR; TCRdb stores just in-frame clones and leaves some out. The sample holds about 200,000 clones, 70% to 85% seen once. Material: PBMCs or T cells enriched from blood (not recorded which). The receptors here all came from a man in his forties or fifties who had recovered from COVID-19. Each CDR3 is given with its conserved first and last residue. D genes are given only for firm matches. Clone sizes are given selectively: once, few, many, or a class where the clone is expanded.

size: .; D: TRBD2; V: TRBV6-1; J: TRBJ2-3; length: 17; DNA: TGTGCCAGCAGTGAAGAAGCTAGCGGGACTCCGGGAGATACGCAGTATTTT; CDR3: CASSEEASGTPGDTQYF
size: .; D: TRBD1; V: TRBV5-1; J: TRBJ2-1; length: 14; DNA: TGCGCCAGCAGCATGGGGACAGGGTCGAATGAGCAGTTCTTC; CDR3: CASSMGTGSNEQFF
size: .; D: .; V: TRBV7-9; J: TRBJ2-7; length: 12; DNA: TGTGCCAGCATGCGGGAAACTAGGGAGCAGTACTTC; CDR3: CASMRETREQYF
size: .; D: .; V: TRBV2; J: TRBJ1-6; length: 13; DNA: TGTGCCAGCCTCTCGGAGCCGTTAACACCCCTCCACTTT; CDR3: CASLSEPLTPLHF
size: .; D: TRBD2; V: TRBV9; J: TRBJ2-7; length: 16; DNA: TGTGCCAGCAGCGTAGGGGGACTAGCGGAGTTTTGGGAGCAGTACTTC; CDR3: CASSVGGLAEFWEQYF
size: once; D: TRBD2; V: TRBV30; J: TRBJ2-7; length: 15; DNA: TGTGCCTGGACCCTAGCGGGAGGCTTCTCCTACGAGCAGTACTTC; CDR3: CAWTLAGGFSYEQYF
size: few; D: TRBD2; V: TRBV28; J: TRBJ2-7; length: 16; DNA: TGTGCCAGCAGTCCCCCGACTAGCGGGAGGACCTACGAGCAGTACTTC; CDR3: CASSPPTSGRTYEQYF
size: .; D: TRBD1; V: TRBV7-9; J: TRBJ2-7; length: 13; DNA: TGTGCCGAGACAGGGGACCTTCCCTACGAGCAGTACTTC; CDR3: CAETGDLPYEQYF
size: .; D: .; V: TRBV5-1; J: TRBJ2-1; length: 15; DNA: TGCGCCAGCAGCCCTATCGGATTCGACAGGAATGAGCAGTTCTTC; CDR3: CASSPIGFDRNEQFF
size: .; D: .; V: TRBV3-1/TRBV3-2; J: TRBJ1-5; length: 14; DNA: TGTGCCAGCAGCCTTACAGGGTCAGATCAGCCCCAGCATTTT; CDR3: CASSLTGSDQPQHF
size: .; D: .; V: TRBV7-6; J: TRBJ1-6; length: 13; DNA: TGTGCCAGCAGCTTAGGGGAGAATTCACCCCTCCACTTT; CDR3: CASSLGENSPLHF
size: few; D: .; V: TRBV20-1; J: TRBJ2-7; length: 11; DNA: TGCAGTGCTCACGACAGGTACGAGCAGTACTTC; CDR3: CSAHDRYEQYF
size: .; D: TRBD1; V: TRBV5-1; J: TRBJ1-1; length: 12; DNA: TGCGCCAGCGGACAGGGAGACACTGAAGCTTTCTTT; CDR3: CASGQGDTEAFF
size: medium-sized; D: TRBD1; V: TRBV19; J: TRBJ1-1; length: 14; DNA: TGTGCCAGTAGTATCCCTGACAGGGGCGGTGAAGCTTTCTTT; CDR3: CASSIPDRGGEAFF
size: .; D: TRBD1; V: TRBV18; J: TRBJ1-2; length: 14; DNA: TGTGCCAGCTCACCATTGGGACAGGGAGAAAGCTACACCTTC; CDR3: CASSPLGQGESYTF
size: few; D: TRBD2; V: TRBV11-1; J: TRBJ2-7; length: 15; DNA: TGTGCCAGCAGCTTATTCCTAGCGGCCTCCTACGAGCAGTACTTC; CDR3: CASSLFLAASYEQYF
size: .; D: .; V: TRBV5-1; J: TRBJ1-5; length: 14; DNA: TGCGCCAGCAGCTCCGACACGGTTAATCAGCCCCAGCATTTT; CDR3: CASSSDTVNQPQHF
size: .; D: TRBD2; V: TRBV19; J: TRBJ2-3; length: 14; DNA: TGTGCCAGTAGTATCACTAGCGGGACAGATACGCAGTATTTT; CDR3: CASSITSGTDTQYF
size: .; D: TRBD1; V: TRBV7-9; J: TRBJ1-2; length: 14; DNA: TGTGCCAGCAGCCAGTCCGGGACAGACTATGGCTACACCTTC; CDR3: CASSQSGTDYGYTF
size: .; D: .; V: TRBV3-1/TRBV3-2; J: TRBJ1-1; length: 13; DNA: TGTGCCAGCAGCCAAAGACAGGCTGGTGAAGCTTTCTTT; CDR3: CASSQRQAGEAFF
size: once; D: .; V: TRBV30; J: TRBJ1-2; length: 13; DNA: TGTGCCTGGAGTGAGATCGACAGCTATGGCTACACCTTC; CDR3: CAWSEIDSYGYTF
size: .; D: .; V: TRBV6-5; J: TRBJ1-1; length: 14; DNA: TGTGCCAGCAGTTACTCAGGGGGTGCCACTGAAGCTTTCTTT; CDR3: CASSYSGGATEAFF
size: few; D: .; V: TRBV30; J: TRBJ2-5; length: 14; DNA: TGTGCCTGGAGTGTAAATCAGGGGTGGGAGACCCAGTACTTC; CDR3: CAWSVNQGWETQYF
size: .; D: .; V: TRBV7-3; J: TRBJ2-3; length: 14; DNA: TGTGCCAGCAGGAAAGGACTTGACACAGATACGCAGTATTTT; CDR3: CASRKGLDTDTQYF
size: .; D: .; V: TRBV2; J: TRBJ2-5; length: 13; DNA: TGTGCCAGCTCCGGACAGAATATGGAGACCCAGTACTTC; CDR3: CASSGQNMETQYF
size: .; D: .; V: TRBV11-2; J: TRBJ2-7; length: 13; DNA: TGTGCCAGCAGCTTAGTGGTCGGGGGTGAGCAGTACTTC; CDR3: CASSLVVGGEQYF